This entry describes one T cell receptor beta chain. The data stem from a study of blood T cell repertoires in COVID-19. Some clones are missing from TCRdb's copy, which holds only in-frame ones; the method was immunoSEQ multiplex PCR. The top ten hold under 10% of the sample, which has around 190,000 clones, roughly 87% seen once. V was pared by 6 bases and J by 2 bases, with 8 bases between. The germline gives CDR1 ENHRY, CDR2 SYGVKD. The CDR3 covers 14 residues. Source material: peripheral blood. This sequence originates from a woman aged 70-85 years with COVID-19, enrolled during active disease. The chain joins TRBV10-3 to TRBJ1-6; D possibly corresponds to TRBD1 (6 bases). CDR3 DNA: TGTGCCATCAGAGGGACAACCTATAATTCACCCCTCCACTTT. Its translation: CAIRGTTYNSPLHF.